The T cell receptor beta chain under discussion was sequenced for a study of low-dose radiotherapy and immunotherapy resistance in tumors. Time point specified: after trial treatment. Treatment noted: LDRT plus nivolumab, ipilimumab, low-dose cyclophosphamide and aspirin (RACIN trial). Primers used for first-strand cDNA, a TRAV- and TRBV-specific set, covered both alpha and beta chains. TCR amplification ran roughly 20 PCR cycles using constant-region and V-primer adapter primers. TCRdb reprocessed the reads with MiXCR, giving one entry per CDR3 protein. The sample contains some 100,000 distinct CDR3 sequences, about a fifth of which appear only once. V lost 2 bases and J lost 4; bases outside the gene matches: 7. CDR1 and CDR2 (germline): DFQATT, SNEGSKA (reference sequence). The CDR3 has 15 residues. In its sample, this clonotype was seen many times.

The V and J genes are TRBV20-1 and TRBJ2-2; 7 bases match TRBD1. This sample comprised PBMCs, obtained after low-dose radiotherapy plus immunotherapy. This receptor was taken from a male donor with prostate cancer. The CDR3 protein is CSARPDRVGTGELFF. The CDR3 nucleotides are TGCAGTGCTAGACCCGACAGGGTGGGCACCGGGGAGCTGTTTTTT.